This TCR beta chain comes out of a study of shared clonotypes between healthy human individuals. Whole-study findings and limits: Generally, naive subsets came out with larger estimated richness than memory subsets.

Assay: immunoSEQ multiplex PCR; the TCRdb copy retains only in-frame clones and omits some. The data hold 950,000 to 1,100,000 clones, with more than 65% observed a single time. This CDR3 spans 15 amino acids. V trimming: 7 bases; J trimming: 2 bases; junction bases outside the gene matches: 9. CDR1 and CDR2 (germline): SNHLY, FYNNEI. In the case of this clone: As yet, its antigen is unknown.

The sequenced sample consisted of memory CD4+ T cells sorted from blood. The sample's subset: CD45RA-negative fraction. The chain has TRBV2 and TRBJ2-7; 9 bases are a match to TRBD2. The TCR sequence derives from a young man in good health. The chain's CDR3 is CASMTIAGATYEQYF. CDR3 sequence (DNA): TGTGCCAGCATGACAATAGCGGGAGCCACCTACGAGCAGTACTTC.